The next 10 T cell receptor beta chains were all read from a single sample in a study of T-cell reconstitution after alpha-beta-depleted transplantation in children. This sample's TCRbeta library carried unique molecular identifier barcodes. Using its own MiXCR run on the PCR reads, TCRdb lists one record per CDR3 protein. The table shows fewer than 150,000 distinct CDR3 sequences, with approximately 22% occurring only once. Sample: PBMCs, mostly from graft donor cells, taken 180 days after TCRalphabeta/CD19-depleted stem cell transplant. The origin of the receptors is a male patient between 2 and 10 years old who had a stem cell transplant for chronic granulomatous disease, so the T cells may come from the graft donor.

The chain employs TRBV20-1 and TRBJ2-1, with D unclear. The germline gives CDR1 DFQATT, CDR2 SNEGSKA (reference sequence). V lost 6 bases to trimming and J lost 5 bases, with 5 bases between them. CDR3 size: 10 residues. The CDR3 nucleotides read TGCAGTGCAGAAGACAATGAGCAGTTCTTC. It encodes CSAEDNEQFF.

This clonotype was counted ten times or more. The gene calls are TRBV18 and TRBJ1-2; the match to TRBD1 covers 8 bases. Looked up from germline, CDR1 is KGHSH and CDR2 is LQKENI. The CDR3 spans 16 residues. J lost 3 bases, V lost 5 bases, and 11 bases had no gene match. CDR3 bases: TGTGCCAGCTCAACAGACGCCGGGACAGGAGACTATGGCTACACCTTC. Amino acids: CASSTDAGTGDYGYTF.

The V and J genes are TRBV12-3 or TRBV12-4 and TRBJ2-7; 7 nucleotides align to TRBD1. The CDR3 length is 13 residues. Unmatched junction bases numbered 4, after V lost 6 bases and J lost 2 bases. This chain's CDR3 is CASSADRAYEQYF. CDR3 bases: TGTGCCAGCAGCGCTGACAGGGCCTACGAGCAGTACTTC.

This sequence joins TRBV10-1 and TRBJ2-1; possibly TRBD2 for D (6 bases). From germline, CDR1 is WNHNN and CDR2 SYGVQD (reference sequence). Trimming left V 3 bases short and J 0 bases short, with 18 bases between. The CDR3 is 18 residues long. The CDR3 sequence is CASSEKVSGWSSYNEQFF. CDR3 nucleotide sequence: TGCGCCAGCAGTGAAAAGGTTAGCGGATGGAGCTCCTACAATGAGCAGTTCTTC.

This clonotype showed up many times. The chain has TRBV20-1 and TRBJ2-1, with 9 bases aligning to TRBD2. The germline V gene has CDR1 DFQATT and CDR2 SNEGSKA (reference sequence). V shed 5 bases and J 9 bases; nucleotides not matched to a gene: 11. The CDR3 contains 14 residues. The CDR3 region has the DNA TGCAGTGCTGACATAGCGGGAGTAGGGGGTGAGCAGTTCTTC. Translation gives CSADIAGVGGEQFF.

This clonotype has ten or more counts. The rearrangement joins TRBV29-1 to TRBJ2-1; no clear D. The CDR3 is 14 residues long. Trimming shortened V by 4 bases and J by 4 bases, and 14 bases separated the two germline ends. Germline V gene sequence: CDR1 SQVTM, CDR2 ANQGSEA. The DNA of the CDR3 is TGCAGCGTTGGCGGCCTAAACCCTTACAATGAGCAGTTCTTC. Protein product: CSVGGLNPYNEQFF.

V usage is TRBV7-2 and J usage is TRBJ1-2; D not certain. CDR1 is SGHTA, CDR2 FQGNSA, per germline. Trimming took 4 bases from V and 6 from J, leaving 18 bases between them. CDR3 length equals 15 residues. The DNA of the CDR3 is TGTGCCAGCAGCTACAGTGGGCCTAAAATCGATGGCTACACCTTC. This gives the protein CASSYSGPKIDGYTF.

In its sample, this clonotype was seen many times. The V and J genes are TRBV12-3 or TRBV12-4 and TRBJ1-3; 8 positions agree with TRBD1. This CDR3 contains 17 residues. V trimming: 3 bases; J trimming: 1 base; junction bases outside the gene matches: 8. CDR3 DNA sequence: TGTGCCAGCAGTTTCATAGGTGGGGACAGGTCTGGAAACACCATATATTTT. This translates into CASSFIGGDRSGNTIYF.

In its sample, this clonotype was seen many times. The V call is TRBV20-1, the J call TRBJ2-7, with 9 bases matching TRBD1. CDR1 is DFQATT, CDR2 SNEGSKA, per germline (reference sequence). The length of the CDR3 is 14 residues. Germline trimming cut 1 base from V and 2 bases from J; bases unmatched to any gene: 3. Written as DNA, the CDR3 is TGCAGTGCTAGAGCCGGGACAGGGCCCTACGAGCAGTACTTC. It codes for CSARAGTGPYEQYF.

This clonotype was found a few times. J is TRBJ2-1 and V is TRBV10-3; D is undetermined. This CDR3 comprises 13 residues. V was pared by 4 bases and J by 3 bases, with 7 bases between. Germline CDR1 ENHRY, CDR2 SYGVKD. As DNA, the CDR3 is TGTGCCATCAGTGGGGCGGTCTACAATGAGCAGTTCTTC. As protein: CAISGAVYNEQFF.